The 27 T cell receptor beta chains below were found in one sample sequenced in a study of cytomegalovirus exposure and HLA in healthy donors. The PCR was carried out with 60 Vbeta primers and 13 Jbeta primers. Here immunoSEQ multiplex PCR was the method, and the copy in TCRdb shows in-frame clones only, minus some. The table includes 130,000 to 150,000 clones, approximately 84% detected once. The sequenced sample consisted of PBMCs. The source is an older woman in good health and CMV-seropositive.

The J gene is TRBJ1-1, the V gene TRBV7-6, with D unclear. The ends were cut back, 5 bases at V and 0 bases at J, with 10 bases in the middle. The CDR3 is made up of 14 amino acids. Per the germline V gene, CDR1 is SGHVS and CDR2 is FNYEAQ. The CDR3 reads CASSPYQMNTEAFF. The DNA for the CDR3 is TGTGCCAGCAGCCCCTACCAAATGAACACTGAAGCTTTCTTT.

In DNA, the CDR3 is TGTGCCAGCAGCCGAGGGGGCACCTACGATCAGCCCCAGCATTTT. It translates to CASSRGGTYDQPQHF. This chain connects TRBV13 to TRBJ1-5, with TRBD1 identical over 7 bases. V lost 5 bases and J lost 5; bases outside the gene matches: 9. The V gene's germline CDR1 is PRHDT and CDR2 FYEKMQ (reference sequence). The CDR3 spans 15 residues. Combining the CDR3 with reference TRBV13 and TRBJ1-5 gives the whole variable domain AAGVIQSPRHLIKEKRETATLKCYPIPRHDTVYWYQQGPGQDPQFLISFYEKMQSDKGSIPDRFSAQQFSDYHSELNMSSLELGDSALYFCASSRGGTYDQPQHFGDGTRLSIL.

The J gene is TRBJ2-7, the V gene TRBV14, with D perhaps TRBD1 (5 bases). The ends were cut back, 4 bases at V and 4 bases at J, with 8 bases in the middle. The CDR3 has 12 amino acids. Per germline, CDR1 SGHDN and CDR2 FVKESK. The CDR3 spells CASSRQRYEQYF. Written as DNA, the CDR3 is TGTGCCAGCAGCCGACAGAGGTACGAGCAGTACTTC.

The rearrangement links TRBV14 to TRBJ2-1, with 13 bases lining up with TRBD2. V trimming: 4 bases; J trimming: 5 bases; junction bases outside the gene matches: 5. Germline values: CDR1 SGHDN, CDR2 FVKESK. The CDR3 contains 16 residues. As DNA, the CDR3 is TGTGCCAGCAGCCGGAGACTAGCGGGAGGACACAATGAGCAGTTCTTC. Encoded protein: CASSRRLAGGHNEQFF.

The chain recombines TRBV29-1 with TRBJ1-4; D is possibly TRBD1 (5 bases). Per the germline V gene, CDR1 is SQVTM and CDR2 is ANQGSEA. The CDR3 sequence is 14 residues long. Between the trimmed V and J ends, which lost 2 bases and 0 bases, there was a span of 7 bases. The CDR3 reads CSVEQDTTNEKLFF. CDR3 sequence (DNA): TGCAGCGTTGAACAGGACACAACTAATGAAAAACTGTTTTTT.

The V call is TRBV10-3, the J call TRBJ2-7; 13 nucleotides line up with TRBD2. Germline V lookup: CDR1 ENHRY, CDR2 SYGVKD. The CDR3 runs 15 residues. Losses at the gene ends were 5 bases for V and 2 bases for J; bases not matched to a gene: 3. The CDR3 loop is CAISSGTSGTYEQYF. For the CDR3, the DNA is TGTGCCATCAGTTCCGGGACTAGCGGGACCTACGAGCAGTACTTC.

This sequence joins TRBV5-1 and TRBJ1-2, with 7 bases matching TRBD1. This CDR3 comprises 13 residues. Germline CDR1 and CDR2: SGHRS and YFSETQ. Trimming at V came to 0 bases and at J to 8 bases, leaving 4 bases not matched to a gene. The chain's CDR3 is CASSLGRTGGYTF. CDR3 bases: TGCGCCAGCAGCTTGGGGCGGACAGGAGGCTACACCTTC.

The rearrangement uses TRBV4-1 and TRBJ2-3; D may be TRBD2 (6 bases). Germline-derived CDR1 and CDR2 are MGHRA and YSYEKL. Trimming removed 1 base at V and 2 bases at J, with 10 bases between. The CDR3 is 15 amino acids. CDR3 sequence reads: CASSQGTTHTDTQYF. DNA for the CDR3: TGCGCCAGCAGCCAAGGGACTACCCACACAGATACGCAGTATTTT.

J is TRBJ2-7 and V is TRBV18; D is uncertain. CDR3 length: 12 amino acids. Looked up from germline, CDR1 is KGHSH and CDR2 is LQKENI. Deletions cut 2 bases from V and 4 bases from J, with 6 bases between. CDR3 in DNA: TGTGCCAGCTCACCATCCCGGTACGAGCAGTACTTC. Its protein is CASSPSRYEQYF.

A few counts support this clone. This sequence joins TRBV28 and TRBJ1-3; D gene unclear. This CDR3 is built from 16 residues. Between the trimmed V and J ends, which lost 1 base and 2 bases, there was a span of 12 bases. The germline CDR1 and CDR2 sequences are MDHEN and SYDVKM. CDR3 sequence: CASSLSPSTTGNTIYF. The CDR3 DNA reads TGTGCCAGCAGTTTATCTCCTTCAACTACTGGAAACACCATATATTTT. The full variable domain, its missing parts supplied by reference TRBV28 and TRBJ1-3, is DVKVTQSSRYLVKRTGEKVFLECVQDMDHENMFWYRQDPGLGLRLIYFSYDVKMKEKGDIPEGYSVSREKKERFSLILESASTNQTSMYLCASSLSPSTTGNTIYFGEGSWLTVV.

The chain recombines TRBV7-8 with TRBJ1-1; 7 bases match TRBD1. The CDR3 runs to 13 residues. V gave up 5 bases and J gave up 3 bases; unmatched junction bases: 3. CDR1 and CDR2 from the germline V gene are SGHVS and FQNEAQ. The CDR3 coding sequence is TGTGCCAGCAGCAAGAGGGGGCACACTGAAGCTTTCTTT. Amino acid sequence: CASSKRGHTEAFF.

This chain links TRBV5-6 with TRBJ1-2; D not certain. The CDR3 extends over 15 amino acids. Germline V CDR1 and CDR2: SGHDT, YYEEEE. V lost 2 bases, J lost 4 bases, and 15 bases lay in between. The CDR3 DNA follows: TGTGCCAGCAGCTTTGAGGCAGCACTCCTCTATGGCTACACCTTC. Its protein is CASSFEAALLYGYTF.

The genes are TRBV4-3 and TRBJ2-7, with 10 bases aligning to TRBD1. The J segment lost 3 bases and the V segment lost 1 base, leaving 6 bases of the junction unmatched. The CDR3 has 16 amino acids. Germline values: CDR1 LGHNA, CDR2 YSLEER. DNA for the CDR3: TGCGCCAGCAGCCAAGGGCCGGGACAGGGGAACTACGAGCAGTACTTC. The encoded protein is CASSQGPGQGNYEQYF.

The chain carries TRBV7-4 and TRBJ2-7; D is unresolved. The length of the CDR3 is 13 residues. Germline V CDR1 and CDR2: SGHVT, SQSDAQ. Deletions cut 11 bases from V and 6 bases from J, with 20 bases between. CDR3 bases: TGTGCCGGCTCTGCTGTACTCCCGGGCGAGCAGTACTTC. This sequence encodes CAGSAVLPGEQYF.

This sequence joins TRBV30 and TRBJ2-7; TRBD1 matches at 10 bases. Germline CDR1 and CDR2: GTSNPN and SVGIG (reference sequence). The V gene end was trimmed by 7 bases and the J gene end by 3 bases; junction bases not matched to a gene: 6. The CDR3 spans 13 residues. CDR3 DNA: TGTGCCTATACGAGGGACAGGGGCTACGAGCAGTACTTC. It translates to CAYTRDRGYEQYF.

J is TRBJ2-1 and V is TRBV28; perhaps TRBD2 as D (7 bases). Germline assignment: CDR1 MDHEN and CDR2 SYDVKM. CDR3 size: 12 residues. V was cut by 7 bases and J by 12 bases, with 16 bases left in between. The CDR3 protein is CASTEGGEAQFF. The DNA for the CDR3 is TGTGCCAGCACCGAAGGGGGGGAGGCGCAGTTCTTC. The whole variable domain, filled in from reference TRBV28 and TRBJ2-1, reads DVKVTQSSRYLVKRTGEKVFLECVQDMDHENMFWYRQDPGLGLRLIYFSYDVKMKEKGDIPEGYSVSREKKERFSLILESASTNQTSMYLCASTEGGEAQFFGPGTRLTVL.

V and J are TRBV4-3 and TRBJ2-7, with 10 bases identical to TRBD2. The CDR3 totals 15 residues. Germline-derived CDR1 and CDR2 are LGHNA and YSLEER. Trimming at V came to 5 bases and at J to 3 bases, leaving 7 bases not matched to a gene. The DNA of the CDR3 is TGCGCCAGCAGCTGGCAAGCTAGCGGGAGCTACGAGCAGTACTTC. It encodes CASSWQASGSYEQYF.

J is TRBJ1-4 and V is TRBV7-9, with D perhaps TRBD1 (6 bases). Trimming cost V 5 bases and J 2 bases, with 9 bases left between them. From germline, CDR1 is SEHNR and CDR2 FQNEAQ (reference sequence). This CDR3 contains 14 residues. The DNA of the CDR3 is TGTGCCAGCAGCCTCGGACAGACTAATGAAAAACTGTTTTTT. Its protein is CASSLGQTNEKLFF.

The chain has TRBV4-1 and TRBJ1-5, with TRBD1 as a possible D gene (5 bases). CDR1 and CDR2 (germline): MGHRA, YSYEKL. The CDR3 covers 16 residues. The V and J ends lost 0 bases and 7 bases respectively, with 16 bases between them. CDR3 nucleotide sequence: TGCGCCAGCAGCCAAGAAGGGACTTTGAAGCCACAGCCCCAGCATTTT. Protein product: CASSQEGTLKPQPQHF.

This rearrangement joins TRBV28 to TRBJ2-1; weak D call: TRBD2 (5 bases). V lost 3 bases and J 4 bases, leaving 10 bases between the germline ends. The CDR3 is made up of 14 amino acids. Germline lookup yields CDR1 MDHEN and CDR2 SYDVKM. CDR3 nucleotide sequence: TGTGCCAGCAGTTTGTCTCGGACTTACAATGAGCAGTTCTTC. Translation gives CASSLSRTYNEQFF.

The V and J genes are TRBV12-5 and TRBJ2-3; TRBD2 is a possible D gene (6 bases). Trimming shortened V by 3 bases and J by 4 bases, and 14 bases separated the two germline ends. Germline loops: CDR1 LGHNT, CDR2 FRNRAP. The CDR3 covers 15 residues. The CDR3 DNA reads TGTGCTAGTGGTTTTGGGCTAGCGAGTCCAGATACGCAGTATTTT. Amino acids: CASGFGLASPDTQYF.

Notes on this clone: A junction end diverges from the germline sequence, so it may reflect a read error. The chain has TRBV5-8 and TRBJ2-7; a weak D match, TRBD2 (7 bases). The CDR3 consists of 11 residues. The germline CDR1 and CDR2 sequences are SGHTS and YDEGEE. The CDR3 DNA reads as TGTGCCAGCAGCTTGGGGGGGGGCTTGAGCTTC. Amino acids: CASSLGGGLSF.

The rearrangement uses TRBV4-1 and TRBJ2-7, with 11 bases fitting TRBD2. Germline CDR1 MGHRA, CDR2 YSYEKL. The CDR3 has 15 amino acids. The junction had 3 bases not matched to a gene; V was cut back by 2 bases and J by 3 bases. The CDR3 DNA follows: TGCGCCAGCAGCCAACCGACTAGCGGGGTCTACGAGCAGTACTTC. Its protein product is CASSQPTSGVYEQYF.

This chain links TRBV27 with TRBJ2-6, with D maybe TRBD1 (6 bases). The V and J ends lost 4 bases and 1 base respectively, with 11 bases between them. The CDR3 sequence is 16 residues long. Germline values: CDR1 MNHEY, CDR2 SMNVEV (reference sequence). The CDR3 DNA follows: TGTGCCAGCAGTTCAGGGGAAGCGTCTGGGGCCAACGTCCTGACTTTC. This codes for CASSSGEASGANVLTF. Full variable domain (rest looked up from reference TRBV27 and TRBJ2-6): EAQVTQNPRYLITVTGKKLTVTCSQNMNHEYMSWYRQDPGLGLRQIYYSMNVEVTDKGDVPEGYKVSRKEKRNFPLILESPSPNQTSLYFCASSSGEASGANVLTFGAGSRLTVL.

This clone was recorded once. The chain recombines TRBV2 with TRBJ2-3, with 9 bases lining up with TRBD2. Germline loops: CDR1 SNHLY, CDR2 FYNNEI. The CDR3 is 16 amino acids. Losses at the gene ends were 7 bases for V and 6 bases for J; bases not matched to a gene: 14. The CDR3 region has the DNA TGTGCCAGCAATGGTGGAGCGGGAGGTCGGGGGGATACGCAGTATTTT. Amino acid sequence: CASNGGAGGRGDTQYF.

The rearrangement joins TRBV6-1 to TRBJ1-2; D is unclear. Germline CDR1 reads MNHNS; CDR2 reads SASEGT. This CDR3 comprises 14 residues. V lost 4 bases and J lost 0, with 9 bases in between. The CDR3 DNA is TGTGCCAGCAGTGGAGTTCCCCCTAACTATGGCTACACCTTC. Translated: CASSGVPPNYGYTF.

This chain joins TRBV7-9 and TRBJ2-2, with 10 bases lining up with TRBD2. There are 16 residues in the CDR3. The germline CDR1 and CDR2 sequences are SEHNR and FQNEAQ (reference sequence). V gave up 5 bases and J gave up 6 bases; unmatched junction bases: 9. CDR3 nucleotides: TGTGCCAGCAGCCGAGAGAGCGGGAGGGCTTCCGGGGAGCTGTTTTTT. Protein: CASSRESGRASGELFF.